These 6 T cell receptor beta chains were sequenced from one sample in a study of control samples from healthy donors and cancer patients. The repertoire was sequenced with immunoSEQ multiplex PCR; TCRdb's copy has only in-frame clones and lacks some. The top ten clones hold about 8% of a sample with over 10,000 clones, approximately 80% of them seen once. Sequenced: formalin-fixed, paraffin-embedded tissue. The receptors stem from a male donor with melanoma.

The chain uses TRBV2 and TRBJ2-2; a weak D match, TRBD1 (5 bases). Germline loops: CDR1 SNHLY, CDR2 FYNNEI. V lost 6 bases and J lost 7, with 15 bases in between. The CDR3 consists of 14 residues. The CDR3 reads CASRGREINGELFF. The CDR3 coding sequence is TGTGCCAGCAGGGGCAGGGAAATCAACGGGGAGCTGTTTTTT.

This clone occurred once. The J gene is TRBJ2-1, the V gene TRBV7-2; 7 nucleotides agree with TRBD2. J was trimmed by 9 bases and V by 1 base; bases with no gene match: 6. Germline assignment: CDR1 SGHTA and CDR2 FQGNSA. The CDR3 is 14 amino acids. The chain's CDR3 is CASSLGPREGEQFF. The CDR3 DNA is TGTGCCAGCAGCTTAGGCCCCAGGGAGGGTGAGCAGTTCTTC.

The CDR3 reads CASSFLQGLSYNSPLHF. The CDR3 bases are TGTGCCAGCAGTTTCCTACAGGGGCTCTCCTATAATTCACCCCTCCACTTT. The V call is TRBV27, the J call TRBJ1-6; 7 bases are a match to TRBD1. The trim removed 3 bases at V and 0 bases at J, leaving 5 bases unmatched. The CDR3 runs to 17 residues. The germline CDR1 and CDR2 sequences are MNHEY and SMNVEV (reference sequence).

The CDR3, as DNA: TGTGCCAGCAGCCCGCGGGCCGAGGAGACCCAGTACTTC. Its protein product is CASSPRAEETQYF. This chain joins TRBV11-3 and TRBJ2-5, with D possibly matching TRBD2 (5 bases). V lost 5 bases, J lost 5 bases, and 12 bases lay in between. There are 13 residues in the CDR3. CDR1 SGHNT and CDR2 YENEEA come from the germline V gene. Full variable domain (outside the CDR3, taken from reference TRBV11-3 and TRBJ2-5): EAGVVQSPRYKIIEKKQPVAFWCNPISGHNTLYWYLQNLGQGPELLIRYENEEAVDDSQLPKDRFSAERLKGVDSTLKIQPAELGDSAVYLCASSPRAEETQYFGPGTRLLVL.

This chain connects TRBV10-1 to TRBJ2-7; 7 bases map to TRBD1. The CDR3 extends over 16 amino acids. J lost 5 bases, V lost 3 bases, and 13 bases had no gene match. Germline lookup yields CDR1 WNHNN and CDR2 SYGVQD (reference sequence). CDR3 region: CASSDAKGQGVDEQYF. The CDR3 DNA reads as TGCGCCAGCAGTGACGCCAAAGGGCAGGGGGTAGACGAGCAGTACTTC.

This chain's CDR3 is CASSGQGTTTGELFF. In DNA form, the CDR3 reads TGCGCCAGCTCCGGGCAGGGGACGACAACCGGGGAGCTGTTTTTT. The chain employs TRBV5-1 and TRBJ2-2; possible D gene TRBD1, 6 bases. The ends were cut back, 7 bases at V and 5 bases at J, with 18 bases in the middle. Germline assignment: CDR1 SGHRS and CDR2 YFSETQ. The CDR3 extends over 15 amino acids.